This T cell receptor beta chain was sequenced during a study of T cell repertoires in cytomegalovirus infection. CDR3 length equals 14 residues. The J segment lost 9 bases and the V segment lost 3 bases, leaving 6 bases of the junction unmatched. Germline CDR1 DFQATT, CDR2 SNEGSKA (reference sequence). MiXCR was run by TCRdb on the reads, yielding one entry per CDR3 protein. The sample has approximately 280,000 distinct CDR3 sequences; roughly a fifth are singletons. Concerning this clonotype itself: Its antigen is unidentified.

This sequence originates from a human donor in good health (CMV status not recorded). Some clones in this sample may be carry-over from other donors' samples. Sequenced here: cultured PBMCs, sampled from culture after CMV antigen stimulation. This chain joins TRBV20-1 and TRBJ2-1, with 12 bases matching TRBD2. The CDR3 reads CSARTSGSFSEQFF. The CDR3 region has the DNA TGCAGTGCTAGGACTAGCGGGAGTTTTAGTGAGCAGTTCTTC.